This TCR beta chain was sequenced for a study of blood T cells in healthy people across ages. With a J-beta primer mix and a sample-barcoded 5' primer, a second PCR ran roughly 6 to 11 cycles. Each cDNA molecule was tagged by a template-switch adaptor that had 12 random nucleotides. TCRdb reprocessed the 5' RACE reads with MiXCR, giving one entry per CDR3 protein. The sample includes roughly 800,000 distinct CDR3 sequences, roughly 34% seen only once; the top ten take around 13%. The V gene's germline CDR1 is SGDLS and CDR2 YYNGEE. V was trimmed by 3 bases and J by 3 bases, leaving 7 bases between them. CDR3 size: 12 residues. Study observations and caveats: Donors of long life had a larger count of naive CD4+ cells and greater diversity than aged donors.

Peripheral blood, around 10 milliliters per donor, was collected. This clonotype was picked up a small number of times. Antigen unknown. This sequence originates from a young man in good health. The sample consisted of blood. The rearrangement joins TRBV9 to TRBJ2-7; D gene unclear. The CDR3 here is CASSGDNYEQYF. CDR3 DNA sequence: TGTGCCAGCAGCGGAGACAACTACGAGCAGTACTTC.